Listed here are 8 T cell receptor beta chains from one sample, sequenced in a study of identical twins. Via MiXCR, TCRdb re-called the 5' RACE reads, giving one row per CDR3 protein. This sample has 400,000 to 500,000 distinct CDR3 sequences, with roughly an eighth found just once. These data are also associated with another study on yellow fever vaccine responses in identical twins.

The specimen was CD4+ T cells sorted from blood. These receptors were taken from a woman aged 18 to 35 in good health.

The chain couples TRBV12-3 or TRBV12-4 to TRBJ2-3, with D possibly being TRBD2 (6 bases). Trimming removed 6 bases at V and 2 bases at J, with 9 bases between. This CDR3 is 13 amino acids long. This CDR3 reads CASRGLLTDTQYF. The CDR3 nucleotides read TGTGCCAGCAGGGGACTCCTCACAGATACGCAGTATTTT.

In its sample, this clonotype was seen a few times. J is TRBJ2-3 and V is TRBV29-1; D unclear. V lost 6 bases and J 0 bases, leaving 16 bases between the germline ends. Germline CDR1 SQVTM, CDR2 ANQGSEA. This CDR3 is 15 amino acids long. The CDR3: CSVRELVTSTDTQYF. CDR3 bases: TGCAGCGTCCGAGAGTTAGTAACTAGCACAGATACGCAGTATTTT.

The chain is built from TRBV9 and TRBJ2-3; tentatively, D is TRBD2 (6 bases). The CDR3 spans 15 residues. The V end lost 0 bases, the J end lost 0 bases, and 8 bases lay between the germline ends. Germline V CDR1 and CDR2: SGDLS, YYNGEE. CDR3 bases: TGTGCCAGCAGCGTAGATGGGACTAGCACAGATACGCAGTATTTT. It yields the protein CASSVDGTSTDTQYF.

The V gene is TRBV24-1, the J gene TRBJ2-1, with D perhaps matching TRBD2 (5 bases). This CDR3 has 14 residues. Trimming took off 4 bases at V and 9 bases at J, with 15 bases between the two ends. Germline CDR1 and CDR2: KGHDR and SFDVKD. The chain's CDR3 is CATSETGPAGEQFF. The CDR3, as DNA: TGTGCCACCAGTGAAACCGGGCCCGCGGGTGAGCAGTTCTTC.

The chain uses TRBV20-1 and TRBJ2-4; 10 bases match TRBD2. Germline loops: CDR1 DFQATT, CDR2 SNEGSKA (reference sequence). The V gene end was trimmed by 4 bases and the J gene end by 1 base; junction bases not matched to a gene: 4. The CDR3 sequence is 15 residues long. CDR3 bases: TGCAGTGCTAAACTAGCGGGACTCGCCAAAAACATTCAGTACTTC. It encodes CSAKLAGLAKNIQYF.

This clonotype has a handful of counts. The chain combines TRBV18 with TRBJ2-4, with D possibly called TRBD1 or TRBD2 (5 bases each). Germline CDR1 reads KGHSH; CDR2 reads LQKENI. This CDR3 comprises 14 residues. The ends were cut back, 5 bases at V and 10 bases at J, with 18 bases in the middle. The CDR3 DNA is TGTGCCAGCTCATCCCCTCAGCGGACACAGATTCAGTACTTC. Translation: CASSSPQRTQIQYF.

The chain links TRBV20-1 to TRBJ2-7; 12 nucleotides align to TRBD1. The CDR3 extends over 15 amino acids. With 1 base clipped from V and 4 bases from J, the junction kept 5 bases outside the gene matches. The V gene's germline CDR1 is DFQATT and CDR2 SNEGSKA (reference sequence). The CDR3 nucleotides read TGCAGTGCTAGAGTAGGGGGACAGGGGGCTTACGAGCAGTACTTC. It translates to CSARVGGQGAYEQYF.

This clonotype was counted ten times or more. CDR3 amino acids: CASTLDRGYETQYF. The DNA for the CDR3 is TGTGCCAGCACCCTGGACAGGGGATACGAGACCCAGTACTTC. The chain uses TRBV12-3 or TRBV12-4 and TRBJ2-5; TRBD1 matches at 9 bases. Unmatched junction bases numbered 8, after V lost 7 bases and J lost 5 bases. CDR3 length: 14 residues.